This passage covers 11 T cell receptor beta chains from one sample sequenced in a study of blood T cell repertoires in COVID-19. The protocol was immunoSEQ multiplex PCR, while the TCRdb copy is restricted to in-frame clones and leaves out a portion. Among roughly 400,000 clones, over 75% were seen once, and the ten largest hold approximately 1.2%. Sequencing was performed on PBMCs or T cells enriched from blood (not recorded which). The receptors come from a young man who had recovered from COVID-19.

The gene calls are TRBV25-1 and TRBJ1-5; possible D gene TRBD1, 6 bases. Germline CDR1 and CDR2: MGHDK and SYGVNS. Between the trimmed V and J ends, which lost 6 bases and 2 bases, there was a span of 14 bases. The CDR3 is made up of 15 amino acids. CDR3: CASRETGSGNQPQHF. The CDR3 DNA reads as TGTGCCAGCAGAGAAACAGGGTCTGGCAATCAGCCCCAGCATTTT.

The chain employs TRBV7-7 and TRBJ2-1, with 12 bases identical to TRBD2. The CDR3 totals 15 residues. CDR1 and CDR2 from the germline V gene are SSHAT and FNYEAQ (reference sequence). CDR3 loop: CATSSGRAIYNEQFF. The CDR3 region has the DNA TGTGCTACATCTAGCGGGAGGGCCATCTACAATGAGCAGTTCTTC.

The gene calls are TRBV6-5 and TRBJ2-2, with TRBD2 identical over 10 bases. Germline CDR1 reads MNHEY; CDR2 reads SVGAGI. The ends lost 5 bases at V and 5 bases at J; junction bases unmatched: 5. This CDR3 spans 15 amino acids. CDR3 nucleotides: TGTGCCAGCAGTATAGCGGGAGGCGGGACCGGGGAGCTGTTTTTT. Translation: CASSIAGGGTGELFF.

V is TRBV9 and J is TRBJ2-7; TRBD2 is a possible D gene (6 bases). The CDR3 is made up of 15 amino acids. With 4 bases removed from V and 2 bases from J, the gap between germline ends came to 16 bases. Germline V lookup: CDR1 SGDLS, CDR2 YYNGEE. Here the CDR3 DNA reads TGTGCCAGCAGCCCCGGGGAGGACCTCGCCTACGAGCAGTACTTC. Its translation: CASSPGEDLAYEQYF.

The J gene is TRBJ1-2, the V gene TRBV18; no clear D gene. Germline CDR1 is KGHSH and CDR2 is LQKENI. CDR3 length equals 14 residues. V was shortened by 3 bases and J by 7 bases, with 15 bases between the two germline ends. CDR3 sequence (DNA): TGTGCCAGCTCACCGGGCCCGAACAGTGGTGGCTACACCTTC. This codes for CASSPGPNSGGYTF.

V usage is TRBV5-8 and J usage is TRBJ2-2, with 7 bases aligning to TRBD2. The CDR3 consists of 17 residues. CDR1 and CDR2 from the germline V gene are SGHTS and YDEGEE. Trimming at V came to 4 bases and at J to 0 bases, leaving 9 bases not matched to a gene. The CDR3 nucleotides are TGTGCCAGCAGCCGGGACGGGGGGTCCGCGAACACCGGGGAGCTGTTTTTT. It translates to CASSRDGGSANTGELFF.

The rearrangement joins TRBV19 to TRBJ2-1; 7 bases line up with TRBD2. Germline V CDR1 and CDR2: LNHDA, SQIVND (reference sequence). The junction had 7 bases not matched to a gene; V was cut back by 7 bases and J by 4 bases. The CDR3 has 14 residues. The DNA of the CDR3 is TGTGCCAGTACTCAGGGACTACTGTACAATGAGCAGTTCTTC. Its translation: CASTQGLLYNEQFF.

This clone came up a few times. V usage is TRBV5-1 and J usage is TRBJ2-7; 10 nucleotides line up with TRBD1. The CDR3 covers 15 residues. Germline V gene data show CDR1 as SGHRS and CDR2 as YFSETQ. V lost 5 bases, J lost 5 bases, and 10 bases stayed unmatched. CDR3: CASRRTGTGVDEQYF. The CDR3 nucleotides read TGCGCCAGCAGAAGAACCGGGACAGGGGTTGACGAGCAGTACTTC.

This chain uses TRBV5-4 with TRBJ1-5; D is unclear. The CDR3 is 15 residues long. CDR1 is SGHNT, CDR2 YYREEE, per germline (reference sequence). The V end was cut by 0 bases, the J end by 0 bases, with 7 bases between. The CDR3 nucleotides read TGTGCCAGCAGCTTGGACCTAGATAGCAATCAGCCCCAGCATTTT. Translation: CASSLDLDSNQPQHF.

The chain carries TRBV24-1 and TRBJ2-7, with 12 nucleotides matching TRBD2. CDR1 and CDR2 from the germline V gene are KGHDR and SFDVKD. Trimming at V came to 0 bases and at J to 6 bases, leaving 8 bases not matched to a gene. The CDR3 covers 17 residues. The CDR3 DNA follows: TGTGCCACCAGTGATTTGTCCCGGCTAGCGGGAGGGCCCGAGCAGTACTTC. It translates to CATSDLSRLAGGPEQYF.

The chain couples TRBV30 to TRBJ1-3, with D hard to call. The germline V gene encodes CDR1 GTSNPN and CDR2 SVGIG (reference sequence). V gave up 4 bases and J gave up 3 bases, with 13 bases separating them. CDR3 length: 14 amino acids. The CDR3 reads CAWTTGALGNTIYF. CDR3 DNA sequence: TGTGCCTGGACGACGGGAGCCCTTGGAAACACCATATATTTT.